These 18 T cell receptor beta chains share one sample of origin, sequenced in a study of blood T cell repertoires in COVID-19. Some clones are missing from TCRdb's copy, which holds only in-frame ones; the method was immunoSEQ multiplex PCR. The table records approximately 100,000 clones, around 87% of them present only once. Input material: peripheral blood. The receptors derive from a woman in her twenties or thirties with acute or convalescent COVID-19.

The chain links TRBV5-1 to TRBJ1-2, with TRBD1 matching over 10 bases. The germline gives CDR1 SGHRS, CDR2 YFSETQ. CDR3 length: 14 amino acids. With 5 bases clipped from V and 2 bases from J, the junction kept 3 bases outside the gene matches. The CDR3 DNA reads TGCGCCAGCAGGGGGACAGGGGAGAACTATGGCTACACCTTC. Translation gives CASRGTGENYGYTF. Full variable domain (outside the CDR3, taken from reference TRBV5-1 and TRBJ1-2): KAGVTQTPRYLIKTRGQQVTLSCSPISGHRSVSWYQQTPGQGLQFLFEYFSETQRNKGNFPGRFSGRQFSNSRSEMNVSTLELGDSALYLCASRGTGENYGYTFGSGTRLTVV.

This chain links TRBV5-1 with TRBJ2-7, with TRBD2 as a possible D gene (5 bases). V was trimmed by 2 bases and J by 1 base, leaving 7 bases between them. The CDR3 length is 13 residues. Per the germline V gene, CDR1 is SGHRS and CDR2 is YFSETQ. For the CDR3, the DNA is TGCGCCAGCAGCTTTGGCGGGTCCTACGAGCAGTACTTC. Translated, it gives CASSFGGSYEQYF.

The CDR3 DNA reads as TGTGCCACCCAACAAATGGAGGCTGAAGCTTTCTTT. This sequence encodes CATQQMEAEAFF. The rearrangement uses TRBV15 and TRBJ1-1; the D is unclear. Germline assignment: CDR1 LNHNV and CDR2 YYDKDF (reference sequence). This CDR3 comprises 12 residues. Trimming removed 8 bases from V and 6 bases from J, with 13 bases in between.

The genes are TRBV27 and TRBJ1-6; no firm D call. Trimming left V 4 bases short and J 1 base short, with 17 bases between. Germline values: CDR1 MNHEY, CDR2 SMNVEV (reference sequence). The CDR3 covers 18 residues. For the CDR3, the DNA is TGTGCCAGCAGTTCCGCGACCGTACTAGGGTCCTATAATTCACCCCTCCACTTT. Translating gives CASSSATVLGSYNSPLHF.

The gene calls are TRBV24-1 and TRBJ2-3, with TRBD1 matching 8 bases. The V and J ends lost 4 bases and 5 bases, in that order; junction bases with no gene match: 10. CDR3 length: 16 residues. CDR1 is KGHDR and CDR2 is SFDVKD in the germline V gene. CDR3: CATSDPGQGQGDTQYF. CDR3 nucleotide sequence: TGTGCCACCAGTGACCCCGGACAGGGTCAAGGAGATACGCAGTATTTT.

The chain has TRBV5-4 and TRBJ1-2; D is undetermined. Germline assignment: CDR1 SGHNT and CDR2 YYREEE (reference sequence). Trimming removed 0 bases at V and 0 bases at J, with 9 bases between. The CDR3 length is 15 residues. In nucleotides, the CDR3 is TGTGCCAGCAGCTTGGGGCAGGCACCTAACTATGGCTACACCTTC. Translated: CASSLGQAPNYGYTF.

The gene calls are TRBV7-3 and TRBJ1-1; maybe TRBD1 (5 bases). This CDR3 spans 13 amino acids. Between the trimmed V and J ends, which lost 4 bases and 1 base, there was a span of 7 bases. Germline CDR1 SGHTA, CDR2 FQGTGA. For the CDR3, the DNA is TGTGCCAGCAGCTCTCAGGGGAACACTGAAGCTTTCTTT. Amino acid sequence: CASSSQGNTEAFF.

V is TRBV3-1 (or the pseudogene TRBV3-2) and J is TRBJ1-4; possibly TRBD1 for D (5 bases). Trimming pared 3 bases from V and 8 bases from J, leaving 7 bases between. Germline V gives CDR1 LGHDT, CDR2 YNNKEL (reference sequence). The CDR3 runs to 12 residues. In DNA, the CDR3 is TGTGCCAGCAGCCAGGGGGGAGAAAAACTGTTTTTT. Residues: CASSQGGEKLFF.

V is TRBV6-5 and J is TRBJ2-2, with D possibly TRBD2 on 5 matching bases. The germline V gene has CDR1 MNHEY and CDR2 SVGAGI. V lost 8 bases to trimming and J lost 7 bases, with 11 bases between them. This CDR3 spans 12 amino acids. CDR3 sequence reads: CASSRADGELFF. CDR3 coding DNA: TGTGCCAGCTCTAGAGCGGACGGGGAGCTGTTTTTT.

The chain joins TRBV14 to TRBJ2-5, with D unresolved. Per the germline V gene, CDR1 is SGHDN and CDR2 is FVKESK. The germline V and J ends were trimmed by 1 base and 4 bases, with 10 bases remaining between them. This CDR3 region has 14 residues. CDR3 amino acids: CASSQGARSETQYF. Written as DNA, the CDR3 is TGTGCCAGCAGCCAAGGAGCTAGATCAGAGACCCAGTACTTC.

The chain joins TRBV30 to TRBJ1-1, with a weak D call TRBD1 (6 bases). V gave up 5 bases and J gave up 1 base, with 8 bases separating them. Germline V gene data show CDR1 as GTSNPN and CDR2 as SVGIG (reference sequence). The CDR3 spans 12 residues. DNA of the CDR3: TGTGCCTGGCGACAGGCGAACACTGAAGCTTTCTTT. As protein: CAWRQANTEAFF.

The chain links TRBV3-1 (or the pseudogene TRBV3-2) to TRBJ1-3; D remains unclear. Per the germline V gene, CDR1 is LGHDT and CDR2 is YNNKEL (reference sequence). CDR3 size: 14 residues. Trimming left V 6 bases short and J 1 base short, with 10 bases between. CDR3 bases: TGTGCCAGCAGTCAGTCCATATCTGGAAACACCATATATTTT. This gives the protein CASSQSISGNTIYF.

CDR3 amino acids: CASGQVSYEQYF. CDR3 coding DNA: TGTGCCAGCGGACAGGTCTCCTACGAGCAGTACTTC. The chain joins TRBV6-6 to TRBJ2-7, with 7 bases identical to TRBD1. V was clipped by 8 bases and J by 0 bases; unmatched bases: 1. The length of the CDR3 is 12 residues. Per the germline V gene, CDR1 is MNHNY and CDR2 is SVGAGI (reference sequence).

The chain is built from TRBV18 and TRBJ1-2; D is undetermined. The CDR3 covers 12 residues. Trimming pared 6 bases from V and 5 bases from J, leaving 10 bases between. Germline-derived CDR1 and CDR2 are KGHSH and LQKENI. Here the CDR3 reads CASSAPLYGYTF. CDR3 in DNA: TGTGCCAGCTCGGCACCTTTATATGGCTACACCTTC.

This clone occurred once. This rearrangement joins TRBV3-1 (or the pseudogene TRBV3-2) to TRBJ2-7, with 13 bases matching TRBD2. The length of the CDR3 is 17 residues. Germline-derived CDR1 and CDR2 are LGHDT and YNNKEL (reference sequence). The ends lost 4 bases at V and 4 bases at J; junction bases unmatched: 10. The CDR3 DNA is TGTGCCAGCAGCCTAAGAGGGGGACTAGCGGGGACTTACGAGCAGTACTTC. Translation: CASSLRGGLAGTYEQYF.

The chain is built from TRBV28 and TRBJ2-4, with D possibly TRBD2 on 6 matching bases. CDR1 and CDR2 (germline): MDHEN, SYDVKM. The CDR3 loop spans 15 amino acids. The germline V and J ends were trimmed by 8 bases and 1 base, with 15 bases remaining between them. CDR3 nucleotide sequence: TGTGCCAGCGGAAGGGGCGGGGAGGCCAAAAACATTCAGTACTTC. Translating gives CASGRGGEAKNIQYF.

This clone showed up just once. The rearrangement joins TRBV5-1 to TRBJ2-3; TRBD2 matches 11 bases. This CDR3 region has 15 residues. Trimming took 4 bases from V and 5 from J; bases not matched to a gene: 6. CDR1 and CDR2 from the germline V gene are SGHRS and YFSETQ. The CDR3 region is CASSPLAGGVDTQYF. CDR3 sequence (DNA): TGCGCCAGCAGCCCCCTAGCGGGGGGAGTAGATACGCAGTATTTT.

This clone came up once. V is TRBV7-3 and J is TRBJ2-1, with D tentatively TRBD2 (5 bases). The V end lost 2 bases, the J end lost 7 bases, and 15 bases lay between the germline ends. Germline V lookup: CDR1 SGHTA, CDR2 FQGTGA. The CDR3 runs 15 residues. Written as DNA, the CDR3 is TGTGCCAGCAGCTTAGCTCTAAGCGGTTTGAATGAGCAGTTCTTC. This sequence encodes CASSLALSGLNEQFF.